One sample yielded the 20 T cell receptor beta chains listed below, sequenced in a study of a mutant IDH1 vaccine in newly diagnosed glioma. This sample's time point: week 35, safety follow-up. All doses held 300 ug of mutant IDH1 20-mer peptide, with topical imiquimod. Antigens for these TCRs are unknown. Repertoires were generated with immunoSEQ multiplex PCR, while TCRdb's copy carries only in-frame clones and drops some. The sample consists of around 50,000 clones, under 90% of them appearing once. Specimen: PBMCs, collected from a glioma patient whose treatment included an IDH1 peptide vaccine. These receptors were taken from a woman aged 18-29 years with glioma.

The chain carries TRBV7-8 and TRBJ2-7; the match to TRBD2 covers 7 bases. The germline V gene encodes CDR1 SGHVS and CDR2 FQNEAQ. Losses at the gene ends were 4 bases for V and 6 bases for J; bases not matched to a gene: 9. The CDR3 runs 14 residues. The DNA of the CDR3 is TGTGCCAGCAGCTCCCCCGACTCTAGCGGCGAGCAGTACTTC. Protein sequence: CASSSPDSSGEQYF.

The chain has TRBV6-1 and TRBJ2-3; TRBD2 aligns across 11 bases. Germline assignment: CDR1 MNHNS and CDR2 SASEGT. CDR3 length: 16 residues. V shed 4 bases, J shed 6 bases, and the junction held 9 bases outside the gene matches. CDR3 DNA: TGTGCCAGCAGTGCCCTAGCGGGAGGAATCACTGATACGCAGTATTTT. Its translation is CASSALAGGITDTQYF.

The V and J genes are TRBV27 and TRBJ2-7; TRBD2 might be the D (5 bases). The germline V and J ends were trimmed by 8 bases and 1 base, with 21 bases remaining between them. The CDR3 is 16 amino acids. CDR1 and CDR2 from the germline V gene are MNHEY and SMNVEV (reference sequence). The CDR3 sequence: CASPLALRKRSYEQYF. CDR3 nucleotides: TGTGCCAGCCCCCTGGCCCTGCGGAAGCGGTCCTACGAGCAGTACTTC.

V usage is TRBV5-1 and J usage is TRBJ2-2, with TRBD2 matching 8 bases. Germline CDR1 is SGHRS and CDR2 is YFSETQ. The CDR3 covers 16 residues. V lost 6 bases and J lost 6; bases outside the gene matches: 13. The CDR3 DNA is TGCGCCAGCATGAGGCTAGCGGGTTTGCAATCCGGGGAGCTGTTTTTT. Translation: CASMRLAGLQSGELFF.

This clone has only a few counts. V is TRBV7-9 and J is TRBJ1-2; D gene ambiguous. CDR3 length: 16 residues. Germline V gene data show CDR1 as SEHNR and CDR2 as FQNEAQ (reference sequence). V lost 5 bases and J lost 6, with 22 bases in between. The CDR3 region is CASSPFGLPNDDGYTF. CDR3 sequence (DNA): TGTGCCAGCAGCCCTTTTGGACTTCCGAATGACGATGGCTACACCTTC.

The chain employs TRBV5-8 and TRBJ2-7, with D unclear. The CDR3 runs 13 residues. The V end was cut by 3 bases, the J end by 2 bases, with 9 bases between. The germline gives CDR1 SGHTS, CDR2 YDEGEE. The CDR3 protein is CASSSGLAYEQYF. The CDR3 DNA follows: TGTGCCAGCAGCTCGGGCCTAGCCTACGAGCAGTACTTC. The whole variable domain, remainder taken from reference TRBV5-8 and TRBJ2-7, is EAGVTQSPTHLIKTRGQQATLRCSPISGHTSVYWYQQALGLGLQFLLWYDEGEERNRGNFPPRFSGRQFPNYSSELNVNALELEDSALYLCASSSGLAYEQYFGPGTRLTVT.

As DNA, the CDR3 is TGTGCCAGCAGCGACACTAGCGGGGGAAATGAGCAGTTCTTC. Translated: CASSDTSGGNEQFF. J is TRBJ2-1 and V is TRBV5-4; 11 bases agree with TRBD2. This CDR3 region has 14 residues. The germline V gene encodes CDR1 SGHNT and CDR2 YYREEE (reference sequence). V lost 4 bases, J lost 7 bases, and 4 bases stayed unmatched.

The rearrangement links TRBV19 to TRBJ1-1, with D hard to call. The CDR3 consists of 14 residues. The germline V gene encodes CDR1 LNHDA and CDR2 SQIVND (reference sequence). V lost 5 bases, J lost 0 bases, and 10 bases lay in between. CDR3 sequence reads: CASSEYALNTEAFF. The DNA of the CDR3 is TGTGCCAGTAGTGAGTACGCATTGAACACTGAAGCTTTCTTT.

With respect to this clone: At the DNA level, this CDR3 is encoded by other sequences in the same sample as well. J is TRBJ1-3 and V is TRBV7-9; a possible D gene is TRBD1 (6 bases). The germline CDR1 and CDR2 sequences are SEHNR and FQNEAQ (reference sequence). V was trimmed by 2 bases and J by 8 bases, leaving 10 bases between them. The CDR3 length is 13 residues. CDR3 sequence: CASSLTKGDTIYF. The CDR3 nucleotides read TGTGCCAGCAGCTTAACGAAGGGGGACACCATATATTTT.

V gene TRBV10-1 combines with J gene TRBJ2-7; D might be TRBD2 (6 bases). CDR3 length equals 14 residues. Germline assignment: CDR1 WNHNN and CDR2 SYGVQD (reference sequence). V was clipped by 0 bases and J by 2 bases, with 8 bases between them. CDR3 sequence reads: CASSESAGPYEQYF. The CDR3 nucleotides are TGCGCCAGCAGTGAGTCCGCGGGGCCCTACGAGCAGTACTTC.

This chain joins TRBV5-1 and TRBJ2-3; 10 bases fit TRBD2. The germline V gene has CDR1 SGHRS and CDR2 YFSETQ. CDR3 length: 18 amino acids. The V segment lost 7 bases and the J segment 4 bases; nucleotides outside the gene matches: 18. In DNA, the CDR3 is TGCGCCAGCGGATCTACGGGACTAGCGACTCCCTCCCCAGATACGCAGTATTTT. Translated: CASGSTGLATPSPDTQYF. The variable domain in full, with the rest retrieved from reference TRBV5-1 and TRBJ2-3, is KAGVTQTPRYLIKTRGQQVTLSCSPISGHRSVSWYQQTPGQGLQFLFEYFSETQRNKGNFPGRFSGRQFSNSRSEMNVSTLELGDSALYLCASGSTGLATPSPDTQYFGPGTRLTVL.

The gene calls are TRBV30 and TRBJ1-2; D is unresolved. Germline V lookup: CDR1 GTSNPN, CDR2 SVGIG (reference sequence). Trimming removed 2 bases at V and 2 bases at J, with 12 bases between. The CDR3 is 14 residues long. The CDR3 nucleotides read TGTGCCTGGAGTATGATGCGGCAGAACTATGGCTACACCTTC. Translating it yields CAWSMMRQNYGYTF.

There are a few counts of this clone. In the same sample, other DNA sequences code for this CDR3. The V call is TRBV29-1, the J call TRBJ1-1; D unclear. Trimming pared 4 bases from V and 4 bases from J, leaving 7 bases between. The CDR3 length is 11 residues. Germline V gene lookup returns CDR1 SQVTM and CDR2 ANQGSEA. In DNA form, the CDR3 reads TGCAGCGTTGGAGGAGGCACTGAAGCTTTCTTT. Translation gives CSVGGGTEAFF.

V gene TRBV7-9 combines with J gene TRBJ2-5, with D perhaps matching TRBD2 (5 bases). CDR3 length: 15 residues. The germline gives CDR1 SEHNR, CDR2 FQNEAQ (reference sequence). V lost 3 bases and J 5 bases, leaving 16 bases between the germline ends. The CDR3: CASSLSGTNEETQYF. Written as DNA, the CDR3 is TGTGCCAGCAGCTTGTCGGGAACTAATGAGGAGACCCAGTACTTC.

This clone was seen once. J is TRBJ2-4 and V is TRBV4-3, with 10 bases lining up with TRBD1. Losses at the gene ends were 1 base for V and 8 bases for J; bases not matched to a gene: 5. The CDR3 totals 15 residues. Germline lookup yields CDR1 LGHNA and CDR2 YSLEER. CDR3 coding DNA: TGCGCCAGCAGCCAAGGCAGGACAGGGGGATACATTCAGTACTTC. It yields the protein CASSQGRTGGYIQYF.

The chain employs TRBV6-1 and TRBJ1-2, with 7 bases fitting TRBD1. Germline CDR1 reads MNHNS; CDR2 reads SASEGT. The CDR3 extends over 13 amino acids. Germline trimming cut 10 bases from V and 5 bases from J; bases unmatched to any gene: 10. The CDR3 nucleotides read TGTGCCACCCGCCAGGGGGTTCTTTATGGCTACACCTTC. It specifies CATRQGVLYGYTF.

This chain joins TRBV9 and TRBJ2-7, with unresolved D. Germline V gene lookup returns CDR1 SGDLS and CDR2 YYNGEE. V was shortened by 3 bases and J by 3 bases, with 13 bases between the two germline ends. There are 14 residues in the CDR3. Written as DNA, the CDR3 is TGTGCCAGCAGCGCCAGTGGCGGCTACTACGAGCAGTACTTC. Encoded protein: CASSASGGYYEQYF.

The chain combines TRBV20-1 with TRBJ1-2; D is ambiguous. V lost 6 bases and J lost 4, with 9 bases in between. The CDR3 spans 11 residues. Germline V lookup: CDR1 DFQATT, CDR2 SNEGSKA (reference sequence). DNA of the CDR3: TGCAGTGCCCCCTCGGGCTATGGCTACACCTTC. Translating gives CSAPSGYGYTF.

This rearrangement joins TRBV18 to TRBJ2-2; 8 bases map to TRBD1. Germline assignment: CDR1 KGHSH and CDR2 LQKENI. The CDR3 sequence is 16 residues long. V lost 5 bases, J lost 1 base, and 6 bases stayed unmatched. In DNA form, the CDR3 reads TGTGCCAGCTCAATAAGACAGGGGCGGAACACCGGGGAGCTGTTTTTT. Its protein product is CASSIRQGRNTGELFF.

V usage is TRBV7-9 and J usage is TRBJ1-3, with D unresolved. Germline V gene sequence: CDR1 SEHNR, CDR2 FQNEAQ (reference sequence). The CDR3 loop spans 14 amino acids. Trimming stripped 5 bases from V and 1 base from J, with 9 bases between. CDR3 sequence: CASSLTDSGNTIYF. The CDR3 nucleotides read TGTGCCAGCAGCCTTACGGATTCTGGAAACACCATATATTTT.